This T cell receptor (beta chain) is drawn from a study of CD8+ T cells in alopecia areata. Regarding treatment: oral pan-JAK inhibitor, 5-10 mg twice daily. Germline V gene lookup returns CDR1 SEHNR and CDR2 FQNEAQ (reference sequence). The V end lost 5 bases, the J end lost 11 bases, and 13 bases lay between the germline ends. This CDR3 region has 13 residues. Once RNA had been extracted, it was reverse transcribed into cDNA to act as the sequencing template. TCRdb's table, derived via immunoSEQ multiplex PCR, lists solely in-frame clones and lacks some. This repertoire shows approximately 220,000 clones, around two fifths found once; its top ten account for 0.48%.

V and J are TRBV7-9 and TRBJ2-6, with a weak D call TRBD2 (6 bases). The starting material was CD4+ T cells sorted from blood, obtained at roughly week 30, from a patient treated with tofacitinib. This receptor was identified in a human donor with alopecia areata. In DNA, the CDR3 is TGTGCCAGCAGCAGAGGGACTGCGCACGTCCTGACTTTC. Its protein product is CASSRGTAHVLTF.